This T cell receptor beta chain was obtained from a study of blood T cells in healthy people across ages. Sample-barcoded 5' priming and a J-beta primer mix drove a second PCR of roughly 7 to 11 cycles. Via MiXCR, TCRdb re-called the 5' RACE reads, giving one row per CDR3 protein. The data show about 1.8 million distinct CDR3 sequences, with around half seen just once and less than 2.5% held by the top ten. Turning to this clonotype: A much larger clone differs by one base, so this may be a read error.

The source material was blood. This sequence originates from a middle-aged woman in good health.

CDR3 coding DNA: TGTGCCAGCAGCTCCGGGACTAGCCCAGATACGCAGTATTTT. Protein: CASSSGTSPDTQYF. The chain combines TRBV7-2 with TRBJ2-3, with TRBD2 matching 9 bases. The CDR3 totals 14 residues. Trimming at V came to 4 bases and at J to 4 bases, leaving 3 bases not matched to a gene. In germline, CDR1 is SGHTA, CDR2 FQGNSA.